The 4 T cell receptor beta chains in this list originate from one sample, sequenced in a study of PD-1 blockade in classical Hodgkin lymphoma (dated by TCRdb to 2018 to 2021). The receptor library was made with the immunoSEQ multiplex PCR assay. TCRdb took this table from immuneACCESS and kept in-frame rearrangements with V and J called. Such tables lack part of the clones; where checked against another copy, unresolved V genes explain under half of the gap, and the rest is unexplained. In all, the sample holds approximately 36,000 clones, and about 70% of those were seen once. 12% to 15% of the sample goes to the ten largest clones. Explained via the paper, the time point label denotes: cycle 2 day 1 (C2D1) of nivolumab. Every trial patient had relapsed after autologous stem cell transplantation, and cohorts A, B and C differed in prior brentuximab vedotin exposure. Sequenced material: peripheral blood mononuclear cells (PBMCs), taken before the second cycle of nivolumab. All receptors derive from a human donor with classical Hodgkin lymphoma.

V gene TRBV28 combines with J gene TRBJ2-3, with TRBD2 identical over 10 bases. This CDR3 contains 17 residues. The trim removed 10 bases at V and 4 bases at J, leaving 17 bases unmatched. In germline, CDR1 is MDHEN, CDR2 SYDVKM. The CDR3 bases are TGTGCCACCCAGATGGTTGGAGTACTAGCGGGGTCAGATACGCAGTATTTT. It translates to CATQMVGVLAGSDTQYF.

The gene calls are TRBV4-3 and TRBJ1-2; 10 bases are shared with TRBD1. This CDR3 has 14 amino acids. V gave up 2 bases and J gave up 7 bases; unmatched junction bases: 4. Germline-derived CDR1 and CDR2 are LGHNA and YSLEER. Here the CDR3 DNA reads TGCGCCAGCAGCCAAAGACAGGGGGCGGTTGGCTACACCTTC. Its translation is CASSQRQGAVGYTF.

This clone was observed a handful of times. V and J are TRBV7-8 and TRBJ1-5; no firm D call. This CDR3 is 13 amino acids long. Germline V gene sequence: CDR1 SGHVS, CDR2 FQNEAQ. With 5 bases removed from V and 2 bases from J, the gap between germline ends came to 7 bases. The CDR3 DNA sequence: TGTGCCAGCAGCAATGGGGGCAATCAGCCCCAGCATTTT. Translating gives CASSNGGNQPQHF. The full variable domain, with the rest looked up from reference TRBV7-8 and TRBJ1-5, is GAGVSQSPRYKVAKRGQDVALRCDPISGHVSLFWYQQALGQGPEFLTYFQNEAQLDKSGLPSDRFFAERPEGSVSTLKIQRTQQEDSAVYLCASSNGGNQPQHFGDGTRLSIL.

This sequence joins TRBV10-3 and TRBJ1-3; D gene ambiguous. This CDR3 comprises 13 residues. The germline CDR1 and CDR2 sequences are ENHRY and SYGVKD. Trimming removed 8 bases at V and 0 bases at J, with 8 bases between. The CDR3 DNA follows: TGTGCCATCGGTCCCTCCTCTGGAAACACCATATATTTT. It translates to CAIGPSSGNTIYF.